This TCR beta chain is from a study of blood T cells in healthy people across ages. Study results and limitations: Higher diversity, along with more naive CD4+ cells, distinguished long-lived donors from aged donors.

The germline V gene has CDR1 LNHNV and CDR2 YYDKDF (reference sequence). The CDR3 runs to 12 residues. A sample-barcoded 5' primer and a J-beta primer mix were used in a second PCR of roughly 6 to 12 cycles. Unique molecular identifiers of 12 random nucleotides labeled each cDNA. TCRdb reanalysed the 5' RACE reads using MiXCR and keeps one entry per CDR3 protein. This table holds some 1.6 million distinct CDR3 sequences, roughly 32% found once. Each donor's blood draw was roughly 9.8 milliliters of peripheral blood. Concerning this clonotype itself: Its specificity is not known. Germline is not matched at one junction end, which may reflect a read error.

This TCR derives from a woman in her 30s in good health. The sequenced sample consisted of blood. The gene calls are TRBV15 and TRBJ2-5; D not certain. The CDR3 DNA follows: TGTGACACCAGCAGTCCCTTAGAGACCCAGTACTTC. Translated, it gives CDTSSPLETQYF. The full variable domain, with the rest looked up from reference TRBV15 and TRBJ2-5, is DAMVIQNPRYQVTQFGKPVTLSCSQTLNHNVMYWYQQKSSQAPKLLFHYYDKDFNNEADTPDNFQSRRPNTSFCFLDIRSPGLGDTAMYLCDTSSPLETQYFGPGTRLLVL.